One sample yielded the 30 T cell receptor beta chains listed below, sequenced in a study of identical twins. One entry per CDR3 protein results from TCRdb running MiXCR on the 5' RACE reads. The data show roughly 200,000 distinct CDR3 sequences, roughly 15% seen once. These data also featured in a second study, about T cells expressing NK-cell markers.

The sample consisted of CD8+ T cells sorted from blood. The receptor source for this set is a young woman in good health.

This chain connects TRBV7-9 to TRBJ2-1, with TRBD1 as a possible D gene (5 bases). V was trimmed by 7 bases and J by 7 bases, leaving 17 bases between them. CDR1 and CDR2 from the germline V gene are SEHNR and FQNEAQ (reference sequence). There are 14 residues in the CDR3. The CDR3 nucleotides read TGTGCCAGCACCTCGACAGAATTAGAAAATGAGCAGTTCTTC. It specifies CASTSTELENEQFF.

The chain joins TRBV4-1 to TRBJ1-1; TRBD1 matches 7 bases. This CDR3 spans 15 amino acids. Germline-derived CDR1 and CDR2 are MGHRA and YSYEKL. Trimming removed 4 bases from V and 4 bases from J; junction bases left unmatched: 9. The CDR3 reads CASSPEGALGTEAFF. Written as DNA, the CDR3 is TGCGCCAGCAGCCCAGAGGGGGCTTTGGGCACTGAAGCTTTCTTT.

The CDR3 reads CASSLDRGQVRGYTF. CDR3 DNA: TGTGCCAGCAGCTTGGATAGGGGGCAGGTCCGGGGCTACACCTTC. The gene calls are TRBV5-5 and TRBJ1-2; 7 bases map to TRBD1. Unmatched junction bases numbered 10, after V lost 0 bases and J lost 8 bases. Germline CDR1 reads SGHKS; CDR2 reads YYEKEE (reference sequence). The CDR3 spans 15 residues.

This chain links TRBV20-1 with TRBJ1-2, with D perhaps matching TRBD1 (5 bases). Germline V lookup: CDR1 DFQATT, CDR2 SNEGSKA (reference sequence). V lost 1 base to trimming and J lost 6 bases, with 12 bases between them. The CDR3 runs 13 residues. The chain's CDR3 is CSARGGLTHGYTF. CDR3 sequence (DNA): TGCAGTGCTAGAGGGGGACTCACTCATGGCTACACCTTC.

The chain is built from TRBV27 and TRBJ2-2; 11 bases fit TRBD1. CDR1 MNHEY and CDR2 SMNVEV come from the germline V gene (reference sequence). CDR3 size: 15 residues. The V segment lost 7 bases and the J segment 6 bases; nucleotides outside the gene matches: 7. DNA for the CDR3: TGTGCCAGCAAGCCCGGGACAGGGGGGGCCGGGGAGCTGTTTTTT. It translates to CASKPGTGGAGELFF.

This rearrangement joins TRBV6-2 or TRBV6-3 to TRBJ2-3; 9 bases align to TRBD2. Germline CDR1 reads MNHEY; CDR2 reads SVGEGT. J lost 0 bases, V lost 2 bases, and 9 bases had no gene match. This CDR3 has 18 residues. DNA for the CDR3: TGTGCCAGCAGTTACGAGACTAGCGGAGAGACTAGCACAGATACGCAGTATTTT. As protein: CASSYETSGETSTDTQYF.

This clonotype was seen more than once but under ten times. CDR3 sequence: CASSAPLAGGRETQYF. DNA of the CDR3: TGTGCCAGCAGCGCACCCCTAGCGGGAGGGCGGGAGACCCAGTACTTC. The V call is TRBV9, the J call TRBJ2-5, with 12 bases matching TRBD2. CDR3 length: 16 residues. CDR1 is SGDLS, CDR2 YYNGEE, per germline. The junction had 8 bases not matched to a gene; V was cut back by 3 bases and J by 5 bases. Variable domain in full (rest from reference TRBV9 and TRBJ2-5): DSGVTQTPKHLITATGQRVTLRCSPRSGDLSVYWYQQSLDQGLQFLIQYYNGEERAKGNILERFSAQQFPDLHSELNLSSLELGDSALYFCASSAPLAGGRETQYFGPGTRLLVL.

This chain links TRBV12-3 or TRBV12-4 with TRBJ2-1; 9 bases line up with TRBD2. Unmatched junction bases numbered 7, after V lost 6 bases and J lost 7 bases. CDR3 size: 14 residues. In nucleotides, the CDR3 is TGTGCCAGCAGAGCGGGAGGAAGGGTTAATGAGCAGTTCTTC. Its translation: CASRAGGRVNEQFF.

This clonotype was detected many times. V gene TRBV4-2 combines with J gene TRBJ2-7; D is undetermined. The CDR3 spans 11 residues. V lost 0 bases and J lost 4, with 1 base in between. The germline V gene has CDR1 LGHNA and CDR2 YNFKEQ. Written as DNA, the CDR3 is TGTGCCAGCAGCCAAGAATACGAGCAGTACTTC. As protein: CASSQEYEQYF.

The V gene is TRBV5-1, the J gene TRBJ2-5, with 8 bases identical to TRBD2. CDR3 length: 16 residues. From germline, CDR1 is SGHRS and CDR2 YFSETQ. The V and J ends lost 1 base and 2 bases, in that order; junction bases with no gene match: 7. The CDR3 DNA follows: TGCGCCAGCAGCTTGAGATTAGCGGGGAGTCAAGAGACCCAGTACTTC. It encodes CASSLRLAGSQETQYF.

The chain recombines TRBV7-9 with TRBJ1-5; 7 bases agree with TRBD1. V shed 5 bases and J 3 bases; nucleotides not matched to a gene: 7. Germline CDR1 and CDR2: SEHNR and FQNEAQ (reference sequence). This CDR3 has 15 residues. This CDR3 is CASSGPGGSNQPQHF. CDR3 coding DNA: TGTGCCAGCAGCGGGCCAGGGGGATCCAATCAGCCCCAGCATTTT.

V is TRBV29-1 and J is TRBJ2-3; 9 positions agree with TRBD2. Germline values: CDR1 SQVTM, CDR2 ANQGSEA. The V and J ends lost 3 bases and 6 bases, in that order; junction bases with no gene match: 7. CDR3 length: 14 residues. The CDR3 reads CSVDGGRGADTQYF. The DNA for the CDR3 is TGCAGCGTTGATGGCGGGAGGGGCGCGGATACGCAGTATTTT.

The V call is TRBV14, the J call TRBJ1-4; no firm D call. From germline, CDR1 is SGHDN and CDR2 FVKESK. The germline V and J ends were trimmed by 0 bases and 10 bases, with 6 bases remaining between them. This CDR3 has 12 amino acids. The CDR3 protein is CASSQDQIKLFF. The CDR3, as DNA: TGTGCCAGCAGCCAAGACCAAATAAAACTGTTTTTT.

The rearrangement links TRBV6-1 to TRBJ2-5, with 10 bases aligning to TRBD2. J lost 2 bases, V lost 6 bases, and 6 bases had no gene match. The CDR3 has 15 residues. Germline V gene lookup returns CDR1 MNHNS and CDR2 SASEGT. This chain's CDR3 is CASRSTSGVQETQYF. Here the CDR3 DNA reads TGTGCCAGCAGATCAACTAGCGGGGTACAAGAGACCCAGTACTTC.

J is TRBJ2-7 and V is TRBV12-5, with D perhaps TRBD1 (6 bases). Germline V gene sequence: CDR1 LGHNT, CDR2 FRNRAP. V was trimmed by 6 bases and J by 2 bases, leaving 11 bases between them. This CDR3 spans 13 amino acids. The CDR3 nucleotides are TGTGCTAGTGGGGACAGTCAAACCTACGAGCAGTACTTC. Its translation: CASGDSQTYEQYF.

The chain is built from TRBV12-3 or TRBV12-4 and TRBJ1-5; 7 bases fit TRBD1. V shed 3 bases and J 3 bases; nucleotides not matched to a gene: 8. The CDR3 is 16 amino acids. Here the CDR3 reads CASSFDQDRNNQPQHF. Written as DNA, the CDR3 is TGTGCCAGCAGTTTCGATCAGGACAGGAACAATCAGCCCCAGCATTTT.

V and J are TRBV10-2 and TRBJ2-3, with 11 positions matching TRBD2. Germline CDR1 reads WSHSY; CDR2 reads SAAADI. The CDR3 is 15 amino acids. Unmatched junction bases numbered 8, after V lost 6 bases and J lost 6 bases. CDR3 residues: CASSRRLAGYDTQYF. For the CDR3, the DNA is TGCGCCAGCAGCCGGCGACTAGCGGGGTATGATACGCAGTATTTT.

This clonotype has a handful of counts. The genes are TRBV20-1 and TRBJ1-1; D is ambiguous. V was shortened by 1 base and J by 5 bases, with 11 bases between the two germline ends. Looked up from germline, CDR1 is DFQATT and CDR2 is SNEGSKA (reference sequence). The CDR3 has 13 residues. CDR3 nucleotides: TGCAGTGCTAGAGCGGATGTTGGGACTGAAGCTTTCTTT. Translating gives CSARADVGTEAFF.

The rearrangement joins TRBV4-2 to TRBJ2-5; TRBD2 is a possible D gene (5 bases). V dropped 0 bases and J dropped 5 bases, with 13 bases sitting between them. Germline V gene data show CDR1 as LGHNA and CDR2 as YNFKEQ. This CDR3 region has 15 residues. The CDR3 DNA is TGTGCCAGCAGCCAAGAGGAGGTAGAGCCCGAGACCCAGTACTTC. It is translated as CASSQEEVEPETQYF.

This clonotype was counted a few times. The chain employs TRBV20-1 and TRBJ2-7; TRBD2 agrees at 11 bases. The germline CDR1 and CDR2 sequences are DFQATT and SNEGSKA (reference sequence). This CDR3 spans 13 amino acids. CDR3 nucleotides: TGCAGCGGCCGGACTAGCGGGCTATACGAGCAGTACTTC. Translation gives CSGRTSGLYEQYF.

The CDR3 DNA reads TGTGCCGCCATTGGGAGGGAAGCTAATGAAAAACTGTTTTTT. It is translated as CAAIGREANEKLFF. V is TRBV7-9 and J is TRBJ1-4; unclear D gene. CDR1 SEHNR and CDR2 FQNEAQ come from the germline V gene (reference sequence). This CDR3 comprises 14 residues. Trimming removed 11 bases from V and 3 bases from J, with 16 bases in between.

This clonotype has more than one count but fewer than ten. This chain connects TRBV14 to TRBJ1-1; maybe TRBD1 (6 bases). CDR1 and CDR2 (germline): SGHDN, FVKESK. This CDR3 is 16 amino acids long. V lost 2 bases, J lost 4 bases, and 17 bases lay in between. The CDR3 here is CASSQIQGRGSTEAFF. CDR3 in DNA: TGTGCCAGCAGCCAAATTCAGGGGCGGGGGAGCACTGAAGCTTTCTTT.

V usage is TRBV15 and J usage is TRBJ2-7; D ambiguous. CDR3 length: 12 amino acids. V was clipped by 0 bases and J by 7 bases, with 7 bases between them. Germline CDR1 LNHNV, CDR2 YYDKDF (reference sequence). The CDR3 nucleotides read TGTGCCACCAGCAGAGACATGACAGAGCAGTACTTC. Translation: CATSRDMTEQYF.

This clonotype came up a few times. This rearrangement joins TRBV10-3 to TRBJ2-1; tentatively, D is TRBD2 (5 bases). The CDR3 totals 15 residues. Germline CDR1 and CDR2: ENHRY and SYGVKD. Trimming shortened V by 7 bases and J by 6 bases, and 19 bases separated the two germline ends. This chain's CDR3 is CAITLTGHEGNEQFF. Written as DNA, the CDR3 is TGTGCCATCACCCTGACCGGCCACGAGGGCAATGAGCAGTTCTTC.

This clonotype was recorded a few times. This chain joins TRBV27 and TRBJ2-2; TRBD1 matches at 7 bases. With 3 bases clipped from V and 11 bases from J, the junction kept 3 bases outside the gene matches. Per germline, CDR1 MNHEY and CDR2 SMNVEV (reference sequence). The CDR3 runs to 12 residues. CDR3 coding DNA: TGTGCCAGCAGTTTCGACAGGGTCGAGCTGTTTTTT. Translated: CASSFDRVELFF.

CDR3 amino acids: CASGIQETQYF. CDR3 DNA sequence: TGTGCCAGCGGCATTCAAGAGACCCAGTACTTC. V is TRBV5-6 and J is TRBJ2-5; D not resolved. Germline lookup yields CDR1 SGHDT and CDR2 YYEEEE. CDR3 length: 11 amino acids. V was clipped by 7 bases and J by 2 bases, with 6 bases between them.

This clonotype was counted ten times or more. The chain carries TRBV12-3 or TRBV12-4 and TRBJ1-2; 7 bases align to TRBD1. The J segment lost 2 bases and the V segment lost 6 bases, leaving 9 bases of the junction unmatched. The CDR3 is made up of 15 amino acids. The CDR3 sequence is CASRPNRGGNYGYTF. Here the CDR3 DNA reads TGTGCCAGCAGGCCAAACAGGGGTGGCAACTATGGCTACACCTTC.

This clonotype was seen a few times. The rearrangement joins TRBV9 to TRBJ1-6, with D maybe TRBD1 (5 bases). V lost 1 base and J lost 7, with 6 bases in between. The CDR3 totals 13 residues. Germline lookup yields CDR1 SGDLS and CDR2 YYNGEE. CDR3 nucleotides: TGTGCCAGCAGCGTAAAGGGGAATTCACCCCTCCACTTT. This codes for CASSVKGNSPLHF. Looking up the rest from reference TRBV9 and TRBJ1-6 gives the full variable domain: DSGVTQTPKHLITATGQRVTLRCSPRSGDLSVYWYQQSLDQGLQFLIQYYNGEERAKGNILERFSAQQFPDLHSELNLSSLELGDSALYFCASSVKGNSPLHFGNGTRLTVT.

This clonotype was recorded a few times. J is TRBJ1-1 and V is TRBV27; D ambiguous. CDR3 length: 15 amino acids. CDR1 and CDR2 from the germline V gene are MNHEY and SMNVEV (reference sequence). Deletions cut 2 bases from V and 1 base from J, with 11 bases between. The CDR3 region is CASSLSPVGNTEAFF. The CDR3 nucleotides read TGTGCCAGCAGTTTAAGCCCGGTAGGGAACACTGAAGCTTTCTTT.

This chain connects TRBV6-1 to TRBJ2-7; the D is unclear. CDR3 size: 14 residues. The germline V and J ends were trimmed by 3 bases and 2 bases, with 11 bases remaining between them. Germline CDR1 is MNHNS and CDR2 is SASEGT. The CDR3 spells CASSELPDPYEQYF. The CDR3 bases are TGTGCCAGCAGTGAGCTCCCGGACCCCTACGAGCAGTACTTC.